Listed here are 31 T cell receptor beta chains from one sample, sequenced in a study of cytomegalovirus exposure and HLA in healthy donors. Using immunoSEQ multiplex PCR, the repertoire was profiled, and TCRdb retains in-frame clones only, with some absent. There are 110,000 or so clones in the sample; 88% occur only once, and 1.5% to 2% lies in the top ten. What was sequenced was PBMCs. The source is a man aged 18 to 30 in good health and CMV-seronegative.

The chain uses TRBV4-3 and TRBJ1-4; D is unresolved. The CDR3 consists of 16 residues. Trimming pared 4 bases from V and 7 bases from J, leaving 19 bases between. Germline V gene lookup returns CDR1 LGHNA and CDR2 YSLEER. The CDR3 sequence is CASSPERSATGEKLFF. The CDR3 DNA reads TGCGCCAGCAGCCCAGAGCGGAGCGCGACTGGTGAAAAACTGTTTTTT.

This chain uses TRBV30 with TRBJ1-2; 10 bases agree with TRBD1. The CDR3 sequence is 14 residues long. J lost 5 bases, V lost 0 bases, and 3 bases had no gene match. Germline V lookup: CDR1 GTSNPN, CDR2 SVGIG (reference sequence). The CDR3 loop reads CAWSVWDRGYGYTF. The DNA of the CDR3 is TGTGCCTGGAGTGTTTGGGACAGGGGTTATGGCTACACCTTC.

CDR3 loop: CASSPGGGYTF. CDR3 nucleotide sequence: TGTGCCAGCAGTCCGGGGGGTGGCTACACCTTC. The chain carries TRBV6-5 and TRBJ1-2; tentatively, D is TRBD1 (5 bases). V was shortened by 5 bases and J by 7 bases, with 8 bases between the two germline ends. This CDR3 comprises 11 residues. Per the germline V gene, CDR1 is MNHEY and CDR2 is SVGAGI.

The chain has TRBV30 and TRBJ1-6; D possibly corresponds to TRBD1 (6 bases). Trimming left V 7 bases short and J 7 bases short, with 14 bases between. CDR3 length: 13 residues. Germline CDR1 reads GTSNPN; CDR2 reads SVGIG (reference sequence). The CDR3 loop reads CAFRDTFNSPLHF. The DNA for the CDR3 is TGTGCCTTCCGGGACACATTCAATTCACCCCTCCACTTT. Full variable domain (missing parts from reference TRBV30 and TRBJ1-6): SQTIHQWPATLVQPVGSPLSLECTVEGTSNPNLYWYRQAAGRGLQLLFYSVGIGQISSEVPQNLSASRPQDRQFILSSKKLLLSDSGFYLCAFRDTFNSPLHFGNGTRLTVT.

The genes are TRBV15 and TRBJ1-2, with TRBD1 matching over 8 bases. Losses at the gene ends were 0 bases for V and 3 bases for J; bases not matched to a gene: 9. The CDR3 runs 17 residues. Looked up from germline, CDR1 is LNHNV and CDR2 is YYDKDF (reference sequence). In DNA form, the CDR3 reads TGTGCCACCAGCAGAGATGGGTTCAGGGGGCGCGACTATGGCTACACCTTC. Translated: CATSRDGFRGRDYGYTF.

V gene TRBV7-2 combines with J gene TRBJ1-6; D remains unclear. This CDR3 is built from 16 residues. Between the trimmed V and J ends, which lost 7 bases and 6 bases, there was a span of 19 bases. Germline loops: CDR1 SGHTA, CDR2 FQGNSA. Written as DNA, the CDR3 is TGTGCCAGCACCCCCCCCGCTGGGAGAGGTAATTCACCCCTCCACTTT. Translated, it gives CASTPPAGRGNSPLHF.

V and J are TRBV5-1 and TRBJ2-3; TRBD2 agrees at 7 bases. CDR1 is SGHRS and CDR2 is YFSETQ in the germline V gene. The CDR3 runs to 14 residues. V lost 4 bases and J lost 9; bases outside the gene matches: 11. CDR3 in DNA: TGCGCCAGCAGCCAAGGACTAGGCGGCGAGACGCAGTATTTT. Amino acids: CASSQGLGGETQYF.

The rearrangement uses TRBV27 and TRBJ1-2; 8 bases are a match to TRBD1. This CDR3 has 14 residues. Germline trimming cut 2 bases from V and 7 bases from J; bases unmatched to any gene: 6. The V gene's germline CDR1 is MNHEY and CDR2 SMNVEV (reference sequence). CDR3 amino acids: CASSLEQGASGYTF. As DNA, the CDR3 is TGTGCCAGCAGTTTAGAGCAGGGGGCGAGTGGCTACACCTTC.

This rearrangement joins TRBV5-1 to TRBJ1-1; D possibly corresponds to TRBD1 (5 bases). CDR1 and CDR2 from the germline V gene are SGHRS and YFSETQ. There are 14 residues in the CDR3. V was pared by 1 base and J by 6 bases, with 13 bases between. CDR3 in DNA: TGCGCCAGCAGCTTGTGGGGGACGGGAGCTGAAGCTTTCTTT. This translates into CASSLWGTGAEAFF.

This clone turned up a few times. The chain couples TRBV7-2 to TRBJ1-1; the match to TRBD1 covers 9 bases. V gave up 4 bases and J gave up 4 bases; unmatched junction bases: 7. This CDR3 region has 15 residues. Germline CDR1 and CDR2: SGHTA and FQGNSA. The CDR3 DNA reads TGTGCCAGCAGCTCTCAGGCGACAGGGGGCACTGAAGCTTTCTTT. Translation gives CASSSQATGGTEAFF.

V usage is TRBV9 and J usage is TRBJ2-1; 14 nucleotides agree with TRBD2. CDR3 length: 16 amino acids. V trimming: 4 bases; J trimming: 5 bases; junction bases outside the gene matches: 5. Germline CDR1 and CDR2: SGDLS and YYNGEE. The CDR3 here is CASSPRTSGGNNEQFF. CDR3 DNA: TGTGCCAGCAGCCCCCGGACTAGCGGGGGGAACAATGAGCAGTTCTTC.

This chain uses TRBV13 with TRBJ2-5; 8 positions match TRBD2. The germline V gene encodes CDR1 PRHDT and CDR2 FYEKMQ (reference sequence). V was pared by 4 bases and J by 5 bases, with 12 bases of the junction left unmatched. CDR3 size: 16 residues. CDR3 nucleotide sequence: TGTGCCAGCAGCTCCCGGGGGGGAGCAGGACGGGAGACCCAGTACTTC. Its translation: CASSSRGGAGRETQYF.

The rearrangement uses TRBV5-6 and TRBJ1-2; unclear D gene. V lost 7 bases, J lost 2 bases, and 15 bases lay in between. The CDR3 has 14 residues. Germline CDR1 and CDR2: SGHDT and YYEEEE. The CDR3 spells CASRGGGENYGYTF. The DNA of the CDR3 is TGTGCCAGCCGTGGAGGTGGGGAAAACTATGGCTACACCTTC.

V usage is TRBV5-4 and J usage is TRBJ2-5; 11 nucleotides agree with TRBD2. Losses at the gene ends were 3 bases for V and 3 bases for J; bases not matched to a gene: 4. Germline values: CDR1 SGHNT, CDR2 YYREEE (reference sequence). CDR3 length: 15 residues. The CDR3 spells CASSSKGLAEETQYF. In nucleotides, the CDR3 is TGTGCCAGCAGCTCGAAGGGACTAGCGGAAGAGACCCAGTACTTC. Full variable domain (missing parts from reference TRBV5-4 and TRBJ2-5): ETGVTQSPTHLIKTRGQQVTLRCSSQSGHNTVSWYQQALGQGPQFIFQYYREEENGRGNFPPRFSGLQFPNYSSELNVNALELDDSALYLCASSSKGLAEETQYFGPGTRLLVL.

The J gene is TRBJ2-1, the V gene TRBV19; a possible D gene is TRBD1 (5 bases). CDR1 is LNHDA, CDR2 SQIVND, per germline (reference sequence). The CDR3 consists of 12 residues. Trimming removed 8 bases at V and 7 bases at J, with 12 bases between. For the CDR3, the DNA is TGTGCCAGTGTAAAGGGGCCAAATGAGCAGTTCTTC. Encoded protein: CASVKGPNEQFF.

The rearrangement links TRBV4-2 to TRBJ2-7; TRBD2 matches 9 bases. The CDR3 loop spans 13 amino acids. Per the germline V gene, CDR1 is LGHNA and CDR2 is YNFKEQ. Germline trimming cut 8 bases from V and 3 bases from J; bases unmatched to any gene: 5. The CDR3 sequence: CASRSSGIYEQYF. In DNA, the CDR3 is TGTGCCAGCCGTTCTAGCGGGATCTACGAGCAGTACTTC.

The chain couples TRBV10-3 to TRBJ1-3; 7 positions agree with TRBD1. Per the germline V gene, CDR1 is ENHRY and CDR2 is SYGVKD. The trim removed 7 bases at V and 0 bases at J, leaving 6 bases unmatched. The CDR3 contains 15 residues. DNA of the CDR3: TGTGCCATCAACAGGGACAGCAACTCTGGAAACACCATATATTTT. It encodes CAINRDSNSGNTIYF.

The chain carries TRBV19 and TRBJ1-5, with a weak D call TRBD1 (5 bases). CDR1 and CDR2 (germline): LNHDA, SQIVND (reference sequence). V gave up 3 bases and J gave up 0 bases, with 9 bases separating them. The CDR3 is 15 amino acids. The CDR3 DNA follows: TGTGCCAGTAGTATTACCAGGGATAGCAATCAGCCCCAGCATTTT. It yields the protein CASSITRDSNQPQHF.

The chain is built from TRBV6-6 and TRBJ2-2; D possibly corresponds to TRBD1 (5 bases). Germline V gene lookup returns CDR1 MNHNY and CDR2 SVGAGI (reference sequence). Trimming pared 5 bases from V and 1 base from J, leaving 8 bases between. CDR3 length equals 14 residues. The CDR3 here is CASSQTENTGELFF. In DNA form, the CDR3 reads TGTGCCAGCAGTCAGACAGAGAACACCGGGGAGCTGTTTTTT.

This chain joins TRBV28 and TRBJ2-7; D might be TRBD1 (5 bases). The CDR3 sequence is 17 residues long. The germline V and J ends were trimmed by 6 bases and 3 bases, with 24 bases remaining between them. Looked up from germline, CDR1 is MDHEN and CDR2 is SYDVKM. Here the CDR3 reads CASSNLSYGPDSYEQYF. The CDR3 DNA reads TGTGCCAGCAGCAATTTAAGTTATGGGCCAGACAGCTACGAGCAGTACTTC.

This clone was observed a few times. The rearrangement joins TRBV7-2 to TRBJ1-5, with D hard to call. With 10 bases removed from V and 2 bases from J, the gap between germline ends came to 12 bases. This CDR3 is 13 amino acids long. The germline CDR1 and CDR2 sequences are SGHTA and FQGNSA. CDR3 in amino acids: CATSPRGNQPQHF. The CDR3 nucleotides read TGTGCCACATCACCGCGGGGCAATCAGCCCCAGCATTTT.

In this sample, this clone turned up once. V and J are TRBV6-6 and TRBJ1-1; the match to TRBD1 covers 8 bases. This CDR3 has 15 amino acids. The V segment lost 0 bases and the J segment 2 bases; nucleotides outside the gene matches: 2. Germline assignment: CDR1 MNHNY and CDR2 SVGAGI (reference sequence). Here the CDR3 DNA reads TGTGCCAGCAGTTACTCCCAGGGGGCAAACACTGAAGCTTTCTTT. It specifies CASSYSQGANTEAFF.

This clone was detected a few times. The chain uses TRBV6-1 and TRBJ1-5; the D gene is possibly TRBD1 (6 bases). Germline V lookup: CDR1 MNHNS, CDR2 SASEGT. Between the trimmed V and J ends, which lost 6 bases and 5 bases, there was a span of 17 bases. CDR3 length equals 15 residues. The CDR3 is CASSARQESYQPQHF. CDR3 DNA: TGTGCCAGCAGCGCGAGACAGGAATCGTATCAGCCCCAGCATTTT.

This chain uses TRBV2 with TRBJ2-1; TRBD2 might be the D (5 bases). This CDR3 contains 13 residues. With 8 bases removed from V and 8 bases from J, the gap between germline ends came to 16 bases. CDR1 is SNHLY, CDR2 FYNNEI, per germline. The CDR3 sequence is CASLSGLGDEQFF. CDR3 DNA sequence: TGTGCCAGCCTCAGCGGATTAGGAGATGAGCAGTTCTTC.

The rearrangement uses TRBV4-1 and TRBJ1-1; 7 bases match TRBD1. V shed 5 bases, J shed 0 bases, and the junction held 12 bases outside the gene matches. Germline V CDR1 and CDR2: MGHRA, YSYEKL. The CDR3 extends over 17 amino acids. The CDR3 loop is CASSITDRVNMNTEAFF. CDR3 DNA sequence: TGCGCCAGCAGCATAACAGACAGGGTGAACATGAACACTGAAGCTTTCTTT.

The chain uses TRBV18 and TRBJ1-2; D is possibly TRBD1 (5 bases). Trimming shortened V by 3 bases and J by 1 base, and 12 bases separated the two germline ends. CDR3 length equals 15 residues. CDR1 KGHSH and CDR2 LQKENI come from the germline V gene. In DNA form, the CDR3 reads TGTGCCAGCTCACCGGCGACAGCGAGTAACTATGGCTACACCTTC. Translation gives CASSPATASNYGYTF.

This clone was detected a few times. V is TRBV29-1 and J is TRBJ1-1; tentatively, D is TRBD1 (6 bases). CDR1 is SQVTM, CDR2 ANQGSEA, per germline. V was cut by 3 bases and J by 9 bases, with 8 bases left in between. CDR3 length equals 10 residues. The CDR3 spells CSVEDSQAFF. As DNA, the CDR3 is TGCAGCGTTGAGGACAGCCAAGCTTTCTTT.

This rearrangement joins TRBV6-6 to TRBJ2-7; 7 positions match TRBD1. With V trimmed by 4 bases and J by 2 bases, 2 bases remained unmatched. Germline V gene sequence: CDR1 MNHNY, CDR2 SVGAGI (reference sequence). The CDR3 spans 13 residues. The CDR3 bases are TGTGCCAGCAGTTCGGGACAGACCTACGAGCAGTACTTC. The encoded protein is CASSSGQTYEQYF.

V gene TRBV5-1 combines with J gene TRBJ2-5; 8 bases line up with TRBD2. V trimming: 5 bases; J trimming: 5 bases; junction bases outside the gene matches: 11. The CDR3 spans 15 residues. The germline V gene has CDR1 SGHRS and CDR2 YFSETQ. The CDR3 loop reads CASSPGLGVTETQYF. The DNA of the CDR3 is TGCGCCAGCAGTCCGGGACTAGGAGTGACGGAGACCCAGTACTTC. Full variable domain (outside the CDR3, taken from reference TRBV5-1 and TRBJ2-5): KAGVTQTPRYLIKTRGQQVTLSCSPISGHRSVSWYQQTPGQGLQFLFEYFSETQRNKGNFPGRFSGRQFSNSRSEMNVSTLELGDSALYLCASSPGLGVTETQYFGPGTRLLVL.

V is TRBV19 and J is TRBJ1-5, with no clear D. The germline V and J ends were trimmed by 3 bases and 3 bases, with 12 bases remaining between them. Germline V gives CDR1 LNHDA, CDR2 SQIVND (reference sequence). The CDR3 has 15 residues. CDR3: CASSILSGVNQPQHF. CDR3 nucleotide sequence: TGTGCCAGTAGTATCTTGTCCGGGGTCAATCAGCCCCAGCATTTT. Complete variable domain (other parts from reference TRBV19 and TRBJ1-5): DGGITQSPKYLFRKEGQNVTLSCEQNLNHDAMYWYRQDPGQGLRLIYYSQIVNDFQKGDIAEGYSVSREKKESFPLTVTSAQKNPTAFYLCASSILSGVNQPQHFGDGTRLSIL.

The V and J genes are TRBV27 and TRBJ2-6; TRBD2 matches at 14 bases. Per the germline V gene, CDR1 is MNHEY and CDR2 is SMNVEV (reference sequence). The CDR3 covers 19 residues. V trimming: 2 bases; J trimming: 1 base; junction bases outside the gene matches: 4. CDR3 nucleotides: TGTGCCAGCAGTTTAACGGGACTAGCGGGAGTATCTGGGGCCAACGTCCTGACTTTC. This codes for CASSLTGLAGVSGANVLTF.